This is a list of T cell receptor beta chains from one sample in a study of control samples from healthy donors and cancer patients. Here immunoSEQ multiplex PCR was the method, and the copy in TCRdb shows in-frame clones only, minus some. The data hold 200,000 to 250,000 clones, with 85% to 95% observed a single time. The sequencing sample was made of blood. These receptors all stem from a man aged 50-60 years in good health. Each CDR3 is given with its conserved first and last residue. The D gene is left open where the match is weak. Clone size, where shown, is once, few, many, or a class for clones that have expanded.

v_gene	j_gene	abundance	d_gene	CDR3aa	CDR3nt
TRBV28	TRBJ1-3	.	TRBD1	CASSFLGQGRNTIYF	TGTGCCAGCAGTTTCCTTGGACAGGGAAGAAACACCATATATTTT
TRBV7-3	TRBJ1-1	.	.	CASSLNTQDTEAFF	TGTGCCAGCAGCTTAAATACACAGGACACTGAAGCTTTCTTT
TRBV3-1/TRBV3-2	TRBJ1-1	.	.	CASSQAPVPNTEAFF	TGTGCCAGCAGCCAAGCCCCCGTCCCTAACACTGAAGCTTTCTTT
TRBV5-1	TRBJ2-2	.	.	CASSLGAGELFF	TGCGCCAGCAGCTTGGGAGCCGGGGAGCTGTTTTTT
TRBV7-2	TRBJ2-7	.	TRBD1	CASSLDRGPSYEQYF	TGTGCCAGCAGCTTAGACAGGGGGCCATCCTACGAGCAGTACTTC
TRBV10-2	TRBJ2-2	.	TRBD1	CASTDRVGAPGTGELFF	TGCGCCAGCACTGACAGGGTAGGGGCCCCGGGCACCGGGGAGCTGTTTTTT
TRBV7-9	TRBJ1-2	.	.	CASSLGRAGYGYTF	TGTGCCAGCAGCTTAGGTCGGGCGGGTTATGGCTACACCTTC
TRBV19	TRBJ2-2	.	.	CASSSTASPNTGELFF	TGTGCCAGTAGCTCAACAGCCAGTCCGAACACCGGGGAGCTGTTTTTT
TRBV4-3	TRBJ1-2	.	TRBD1	CASSREGQDSYGYTF	TGCGCCAGCAGCCGCGAAGGACAGGATAGCTATGGCTACACCTTC
TRBV27	TRBJ1-3	.	TRBD1	CASSSTGTSGNTIYF	TGTGCCAGCAGTTCGACAGGGACCTCTGGAAACACCATATATTTT
TRBV5-1	TRBJ1-3	.	.	CASSLGSLSGNTIYF	TGCGCCAGCAGCTTGGGGTCCCTCTCTGGAAACACCATATATTTT
TRBV2	TRBJ2-1	.	.	CASSWTLSSYNEQFF	TGTGCCAGCAGCTGGACGCTGAGCTCCTACAATGAGCAGTTCTTC
TRBV6-6	TRBJ2-5	.	TRBD1	CASSPQGAQETQYF	TGTGCCAGCAGCCCACAGGGGGCTCAGGAGACCCAGTACTTC
TRBV9	TRBJ2-3	.	TRBD2	CASSGGLAGGADTQYF	TGTGCCAGCAGCGGCGGACTAGCGGGGGGCGCAGATACGCAGTATTTT
TRBV6-5	TRBJ2-2	.	TRBD2	CASQGLNTGELFF	TGTGCCAGCCAGGGACTAAACACCGGGGAGCTGTTTTTT
TRBV19	TRBJ2-1	.	.	CASSIGTNTNNEQFF	TGTGCCAGTAGTATTGGGACAAATACTAACAATGAGCAGTTCTTC
TRBV19	TRBJ2-2	.	.	CASSISGATGELFF	TGTGCCAGTAGTATTTCAGGGGCCACCGGGGAGCTGTTTTTT
TRBV5-4	TRBJ2-3	.	TRBD2	CASSLAKRGNADTQYF	TGTGCCAGCAGCTTGGCCAAGCGGGGGAATGCAGATACGCAGTATTTT
TRBV6-5	TRBJ1-6	once	.	CASSGVGSYNSPLHF	TGTGCCAGCTCAGGGGTAGGGTCCTATAATTCACCCCTCCACTTT
TRBV19	TRBJ2-2	.	.	CASSIGGDRSGPGELFF	TGTGCCAGTAGTATAGGAGGGGACCGATCCGGCCCCGGGGAGCTGTTTTTT
TRBV28	TRBJ2-1	.	.	CASSLGHSYEQFF	TGTGCCAGCAGTTTGGGACATTCTTATGAGCAGTTCTTC
TRBV5-1	TRBJ2-3	.	TRBD1	CASSSNNRGDTDTQYF	TGCGCCAGCAGCTCGAACAACAGGGGGGATACAGATACGCAGTATTTT
TRBV7-2	TRBJ2-7	.	.	CASSLALRGYEQYF	TGTGCCAGCAGCTTAGCGCTACGGGGCTACGAGCAGTACTTC
TRBV27	TRBJ2-7	.	.	CASSLSRERDEQYF	TGTGCCAGCAGTTTATCGAGGGAGCGGGACGAGCAGTACTTC
TRBV2	TRBJ1-3	.	.	CASSVLGSSSGNTIYF	TGTGCCAGCAGTGTTCTCGGCAGCAGCTCTGGAAACACCATATATTTT
TRBV9	TRBJ2-2	.	TRBD1	CASSGDRGSISNTGELFF	TGTGCCAGCAGCGGGGACAGAGGGAGTATCTCGAACACCGGGGAGCTGTTTTTT
TRBV5-1	TRBJ2-5	.	TRBD2	CASSLSGGVETQYF	TGCGCCAGCAGCCTGAGCGGGGGGGTAGAGACCCAGTACTTC
TRBV7-8	TRBJ2-1	.	TRBD1	CASSLTGDGEQFF	TGTGCCAGCAGCTTGACAGGGGATGGTGAGCAGTTCTTC
TRBV4-1	TRBJ1-2	once	TRBD1	CASSQARQGLGGYTF	TGCGCCAGCAGCCAGGCCCGACAGGGTTTAGGTGGCTACACCTTC
TRBV27	TRBJ2-2	.	.	CASSLEWGRVNTGELFF	TGTGCCAGCAGTTTAGAGTGGGGCAGGGTGAACACCGGGGAGCTGTTTTTT
TRBV5-1	TRBJ2-2	.	TRBD2	CASSDSGGVPGELFF	TGCGCCAGCAGCGATAGCGGGGGGGTCCCCGGGGAGCTGTTTTTT
TRBV5-5	TRBJ1-5	.	.	CASSLFEENQPQHF	TGTGCCAGCAGCTTGTTCGAGGAAAATCAGCCCCAGCATTTT
TRBV5-6	TRBJ1-6	.	TRBD1	CASSLDRGGSYNSPLHF	TGTGCCAGCAGCCTCGACAGGGGAGGCTCCTATAATTCACCCCTCCACTTT
TRBV5-8	TRBJ1-2	.	.	CASSSGTNYGYTF	TGTGCCAGCAGCTCCGGGACTAACTATGGCTACACCTTC
TRBV4-2	TRBJ1-1	once	.	CASSQDGGRGMNTEAFF	TGTGCCAGCAGCCAAGACGGGGGGCGTGGGATGAACACTGAAGCTTTCTTT
TRBV7-2	TRBJ2-3	.	TRBD2	CASSSLAGKRVDTQYF	TGTGCCAGCAGCTCACTAGCGGGGAAACGAGTAGATACGCAGTATTTT
TRBV5-1	TRBJ1-1	.	TRBD1	CASSPNDRAGTEAFF	TGCGCCAGCAGCCCTAATGACAGGGCGGGCACTGAAGCTTTCTTT
TRBV11-2	TRBJ2-2	.	TRBD2	CASSRTSGGNTGELFF	TGTGCCAGCAGCCGGACTAGCGGGGGGAACACCGGGGAGCTGTTTTTT
TRBV5-4	TRBJ2-2	.	.	CASSHKQVNTGELFF	TGTGCCAGCAGTCATAAACAGGTTAACACCGGGGAGCTGTTTTTT
TRBV3-1/TRBV3-2	TRBJ1-2	.	TRBD1	CASSQGQGANYGYTF	TGTGCCAGCAGCCAGGGACAGGGGGCTAACTATGGCTACACCTTC
TRBV6-6	TRBJ1-4	.	TRBD1	CASSYSSRGTEKLFF	TGTGCCAGCAGTTACTCGAGCAGGGGGACTGAAAAACTGTTTTTT
TRBV11-3	TRBJ2-2	.	TRBD2	CASSLTSGGPSTGELFF	TGTGCCAGCAGCTTGACTAGCGGGGGGCCTTCGACCGGGGAGCTGTTTTTT
TRBV25-1	TRBJ1-5	.	.	CASSRSGNQPQHF	TGTGCCAGCAGTAGAAGCGGGAATCAGCCCCAGCATTTT
TRBV2	TRBJ1-2	once	.	CASGTMGLGYGYTF	TGTGCCAGCGGGACAATGGGCCTCGGGTATGGCTACACCTTC
TRBV5-8	TRBJ2-3	.	.	CASSFPGSSDTQYF	TGTGCCAGCAGCTTCCCCGGGTCTTCGGATACGCAGTATTTT
TRBV27	TRBJ2-3	.	.	CASSPSIGEYTDTQYF	TGTGCCAGCAGCCCGTCTATCGGGGAGTACACAGATACGCAGTATTTT
TRBV6-5	TRBJ2-3	.	.	CASSSLWDLLTDTQYF	TGTGCCAGCAGTTCCCTTTGGGACTTATTAACAGATACGCAGTATTTT
TRBV11-2	TRBJ2-7	.	.	CASSSVRGAEDSYEQYF	TGTGCCAGCAGCTCAGTCCGGGGGGCAGAGGATTCCTACGAGCAGTACTTC